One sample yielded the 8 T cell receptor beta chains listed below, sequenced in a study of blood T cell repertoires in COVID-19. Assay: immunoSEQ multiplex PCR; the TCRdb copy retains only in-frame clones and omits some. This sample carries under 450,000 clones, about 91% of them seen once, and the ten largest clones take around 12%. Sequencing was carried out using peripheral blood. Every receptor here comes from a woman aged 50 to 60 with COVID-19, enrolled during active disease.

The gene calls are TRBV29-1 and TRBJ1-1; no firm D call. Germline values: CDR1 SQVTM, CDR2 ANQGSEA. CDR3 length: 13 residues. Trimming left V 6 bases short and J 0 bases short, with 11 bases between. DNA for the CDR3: TGCAGCGTCCTAAACGGGGTGAACACTGAAGCTTTCTTT. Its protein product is CSVLNGVNTEAFF.

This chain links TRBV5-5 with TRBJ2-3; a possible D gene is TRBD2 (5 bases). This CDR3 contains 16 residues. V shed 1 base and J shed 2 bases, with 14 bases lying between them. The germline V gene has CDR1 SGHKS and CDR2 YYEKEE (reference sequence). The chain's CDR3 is CASSLSLDLSTDTQYF. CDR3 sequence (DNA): TGTGCCAGCAGCTTGTCCCTGGACTTGTCCACAGATACGCAGTATTTT.

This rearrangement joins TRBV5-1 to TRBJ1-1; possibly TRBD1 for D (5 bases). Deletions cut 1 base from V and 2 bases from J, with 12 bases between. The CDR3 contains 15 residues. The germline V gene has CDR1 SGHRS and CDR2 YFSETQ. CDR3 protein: CASSLIGGGNTEAFF. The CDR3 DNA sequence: TGCGCCAGCAGCTTGATCGGGGGAGGAAACACTGAAGCTTTCTTT.

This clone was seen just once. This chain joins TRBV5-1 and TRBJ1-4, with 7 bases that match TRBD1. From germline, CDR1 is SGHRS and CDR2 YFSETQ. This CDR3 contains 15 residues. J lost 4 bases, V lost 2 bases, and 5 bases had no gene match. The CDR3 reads CASSFGDSINEKLFF. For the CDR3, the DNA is TGCGCCAGCAGCTTCGGGGACAGTATTAATGAAAAACTGTTTTTT.

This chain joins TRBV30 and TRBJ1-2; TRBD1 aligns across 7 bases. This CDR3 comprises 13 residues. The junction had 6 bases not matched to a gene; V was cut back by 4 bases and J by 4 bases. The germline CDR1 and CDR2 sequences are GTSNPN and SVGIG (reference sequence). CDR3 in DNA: TGTGCCTGGAAATGGGGACAGTCCTATGGCTACACCTTC. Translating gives CAWKWGQSYGYTF.

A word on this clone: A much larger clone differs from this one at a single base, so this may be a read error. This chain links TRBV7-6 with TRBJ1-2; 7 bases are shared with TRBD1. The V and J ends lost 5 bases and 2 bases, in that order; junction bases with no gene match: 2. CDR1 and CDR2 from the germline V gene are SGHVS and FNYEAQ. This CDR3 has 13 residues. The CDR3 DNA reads TGTGCCAGCAGCCCGGGACAGAACTATGGCTACACCTTC. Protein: CASSPGQNYGYTF.

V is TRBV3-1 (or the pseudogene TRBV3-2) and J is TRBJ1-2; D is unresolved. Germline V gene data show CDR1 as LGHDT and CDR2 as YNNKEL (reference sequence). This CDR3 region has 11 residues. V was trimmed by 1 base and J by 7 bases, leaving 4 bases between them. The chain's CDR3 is CASSQGPGYTF. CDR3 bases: TGTGCCAGCAGCCAAGGGCCTGGCTACACCTTC.

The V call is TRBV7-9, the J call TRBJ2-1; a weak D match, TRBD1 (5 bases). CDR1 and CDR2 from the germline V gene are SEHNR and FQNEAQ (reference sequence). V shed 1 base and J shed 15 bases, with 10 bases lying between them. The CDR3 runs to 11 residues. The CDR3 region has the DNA TGTGCCAGCAGCTTAGAGGGGTTCGGGTTCTTC. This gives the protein CASSLEGFGFF.